The 12 T cell receptor beta chains below come from one sample, sequenced in a study of monozygotic twins with inflammatory bowel disease. TCRdb re-called the 5' RACE reads and gives one entry per CDR3 protein, without DNA. This sample carries around 140,000 distinct CDR3 sequences, with 2% to 3% going to the ten biggest clones. The material sequenced was blood. The receptor set was obtained from a human donor with ulcerative colitis or Crohn's disease, or a healthy co-twin of an affected twin (not recorded which).

The chain recombines TRBV27 with TRBJ2-6; absent DNA, TCRdb's TRBD2 call cannot be checked. Germline V CDR1 and CDR2: MNHEY, SMNVEV (reference sequence). CDR3 length equals 19 residues. This chain's CDR3 is CASSFGTAPGVSGTNVLTF.

The rearrangement uses TRBV28 and TRBJ2-5; TCRdb calls TRBD1, which cannot be checked without DNA. The CDR3 consists of 13 residues. Germline V CDR1 and CDR2: MDHEN, SYDVKM. The CDR3 region is CASLSGALETQYF.

The rearrangement joins TRBV6-2 or TRBV6-3 to TRBJ2-7. In germline, CDR1 is MNHEY, CDR2 SVGEGT. The CDR3 consists of 14 residues. CDR3: CASSYYGGVYEQYF.

The rearrangement uses TRBV20-1 and TRBJ2-2. There are 15 residues in the CDR3. Germline assignment: CDR1 DFQATT and CDR2 SNEGSKA (reference sequence). The chain's CDR3 is CSARGLGTDTGELFF.

The chain employs TRBV11-2 and TRBJ1-2. The CDR3 is 15 residues long. The germline V gene has CDR1 SGHAT and CDR2 FQNNGV. CDR3 in amino acids: CASSLGGAFSYGYTF.

The J gene is TRBJ1-2, the V gene TRBV20-1; the TCRdb call, TRBD1, lacks DNA for checking. In germline, CDR1 is DFQATT, CDR2 SNEGSKA (reference sequence). The CDR3 contains 14 residues. CDR3 in amino acids: CSARGGPRDYGYTF.

V is TRBV20-1 and J is TRBJ1-5; TCRdb selects TRBD1, and the lack of DNA leaves this call unchecked. This CDR3 is 14 amino acids long. Germline CDR1 reads DFQATT; CDR2 reads SNEGSKA (reference sequence). CDR3 sequence reads: CSASNRDTDQPQHF.

The chain combines TRBV7-6 with TRBJ2-5; TCRdb outputs TRBD1, but without DNA this stays unchecked. The length of the CDR3 is 14 residues. CDR1 and CDR2 from the germline V gene are SGHVS and FNYEAQ. The CDR3 region is CASSSRQGQETQYF.

The CDR3 protein is CASTKDGTGTYNEQFF. The J gene is TRBJ2-1, the V gene TRBV9; checking the TCRdb D call of TRBD1 is not possible without DNA. Germline CDR1 and CDR2: SGDLS and YYNGEE. The CDR3 extends over 16 amino acids. The whole variable domain, remainder taken from reference TRBV9 and TRBJ2-1, is DSGVTQTPKHLITATGQRVTLRCSPRSGDLSVYWYQQSLDQGLQFLIQYYNGEERAKGNILERFSAQQFPDLHSELNLSSLELGDSALYFCASTKDGTGTYNEQFFGPGTRLTVL.

The chain couples TRBV6-2 or TRBV6-3 to TRBJ2-7. CDR3 size: 14 residues. Germline-derived CDR1 and CDR2 are MNHEY and SVGEGT. CDR3 protein: CASSLSASTYEQYF.

The chain joins TRBV4-3 to TRBJ2-3; TCRdb designates TRBD2, a call that cannot be tested without DNA. Germline V gives CDR1 LGHNA, CDR2 YSLEER. There are 14 residues in the CDR3. The CDR3 protein is CASSQTGGTDTQYF.

The chain has TRBV14 and TRBJ2-1. Germline CDR1 reads SGHDN; CDR2 reads FVKESK. The CDR3 extends over 17 amino acids. The CDR3 is CASSQDFGYSSYNEQFF.